Presented here are 25 T cell receptor beta chains from one specimen sequenced in a study of CD8+CD57+ T cells in acquired aplastic anemia. Profiling that covered TCR beta VDJ and CDR3 relied on genomic DNA as its template. From the reads, TCRdb called clonotypes with MiXCR, one entry per CDR3 protein. Of 150,000 to 160,000 distinct CDR3 sequences in the sample, roughly half were seen once. All sequencing subjects had displayed CD8+CD57+ cell expansion on flow cytometry. Material: sorted CD4+, CD8+, or CD8+CD57+ T cells (not recorded which) from PBMCs. Receptor source: a human donor with aplastic anemia.

Many counts were recorded for this clonotype. This rearrangement joins TRBV5-6 to TRBJ1-5, with no clear D. Germline CDR1 is SGHDT and CDR2 is YYEEEE. V was cut by 0 bases and J by 4 bases, with 14 bases left in between. There are 16 residues in the CDR3. In DNA form, the CDR3 reads TGTGCCAGCAGCTTGGCAGGCAGGAGCATTAATCAGCCCCAGCATTTT. This sequence encodes CASSLAGRSINQPQHF.

The V gene is TRBV4-1, the J gene TRBJ2-3; 8 positions match TRBD2. CDR1 MGHRA and CDR2 YSYEKL come from the germline V gene. CDR3 length equals 17 residues. The V and J ends lost 0 bases and 5 bases, in that order; junction bases with no gene match: 10. As DNA, the CDR3 is TGCGCCAGCAGCCAAGATCGGACGGGGGGGCAGAGAGATACGCAGTATTTT. Amino acids: CASSQDRTGGQRDTQYF.

The rearrangement joins TRBV7-9 to TRBJ2-6; D is possibly TRBD1 (6 bases). Germline CDR1 reads SEHNR; CDR2 reads FQNEAQ (reference sequence). The CDR3 length is 14 residues. The germline V and J ends were trimmed by 9 bases and 0 bases, with 9 bases remaining between them. The chain's CDR3 is CASGRGSGANVLTF. The CDR3 DNA sequence: TGTGCCAGTGGCAGGGGCTCTGGGGCCAACGTCCTGACTTTC.

This chain joins TRBV2 and TRBJ2-5; 14 nucleotides match TRBD2. From germline, CDR1 is SNHLY and CDR2 FYNNEI. This CDR3 has 13 amino acids. Unmatched junction bases numbered 1, after V lost 8 bases and J lost 5 bases. CDR3 sequence (DNA): TGTGCCAGCGGGACTAGCGGGGGCGAGACCCAGTACTTC. Amino acid sequence: CASGTSGGETQYF.

The CDR3 coding sequence is TGTGCCAGCAGTGAAGCCCCGGTGTGGGGCTACACCTTC. Protein product: CASSEAPVWGYTF. The genes are TRBV2 and TRBJ1-2; D remains unclear. The germline V and J ends were trimmed by 0 bases and 8 bases, with 10 bases remaining between them. Germline V CDR1 and CDR2: SNHLY, FYNNEI. The CDR3 extends over 13 amino acids.

This clonotype was found once. This chain connects TRBV4-3 to TRBJ2-2; D possibly corresponds to TRBD1 (6 bases). Trimming removed 0 bases from V and 4 bases from J, with 15 bases in between. In germline, CDR1 is LGHNA, CDR2 YSLEER. The length of the CDR3 is 17 residues. The CDR3: CASSQDSATGTTGELFF. The CDR3 region has the DNA TGCGCCAGCAGCCAAGATTCCGCGACAGGCACCACCGGGGAGCTGTTTTTT.

This clonotype has a handful of counts. V is TRBV2 and J is TRBJ2-2; D might be TRBD2 (5 bases). Trimming stripped 6 bases from V and 3 bases from J, with 14 bases between. Germline loops: CDR1 SNHLY, CDR2 FYNNEI. The CDR3 totals 15 residues. The chain's CDR3 is CASSFWVRDTGELFF. The CDR3 DNA is TGTGCCAGCAGCTTTTGGGTGAGGGACACCGGGGAGCTGTTTTTT.

A word on this clonotype: Because the CDR3 is missing its conserved closing phenylalanine or tryptophan, this is likely a read error. The chain has TRBV5-4 and TRBJ1-1; no firm D call. V was clipped by 1 base and J by 4 bases, with 11 bases between them. This CDR3 comprises 14 residues. Per germline, CDR1 SGHNT and CDR2 YYREEE (reference sequence). The CDR3 coding sequence is TGTGCCAGCAGCTTGATGTCGGTGGGCACTGAAGCTTTCCTT. Translation: CASSLMSVGTEAFL.

V and J are TRBV29-1 and TRBJ2-7; TRBD1 matches 8 bases. Germline values: CDR1 SQVTM, CDR2 ANQGSEA. J lost 6 bases, V lost 7 bases, and 5 bases had no gene match. This CDR3 has 11 amino acids. The CDR3 nucleotides are TGCAGCGCCGAGACAGGGGCCGAGCAGTACTTC. Translation: CSAETGAEQYF.

Remarks on this clonotype: This may stem from a read error, because a much larger clone lies one nucleotide away. The chain combines TRBV20-1 with TRBJ1-5; unclear D gene. V was pared by 0 bases and J by 9 bases, with 18 bases between. The germline gives CDR1 DFQATT, CDR2 SNEGSKA (reference sequence). The CDR3 runs to 15 residues. Here the CDR3 DNA reads TGCAGTGCTAGAGATTTGATCGGGGAGAGGGTGCCCCAGCATTTT. Its protein is CSARDLIGERVPQHF.

In this sample, this clonotype turned up many times. V is TRBV12-3 or TRBV12-4 and J is TRBJ1-1, with D perhaps matching TRBD1 (6 bases). V lost 3 bases to trimming and J lost 6 bases, with 8 bases between them. The CDR3 is made up of 12 amino acids. CDR3 region: CASSFGGAEAFF. The CDR3, as DNA: TGTGCCAGCAGTTTTGGGGGCGCTGAAGCTTTCTTT.

V usage is TRBV19 and J usage is TRBJ2-7, with TRBD2 identical over 8 bases. J lost 4 bases, V lost 4 bases, and 6 bases had no gene match. The length of the CDR3 is 14 residues. The germline CDR1 and CDR2 sequences are LNHDA and SQIVND (reference sequence). The CDR3 DNA is TGTGCCAGTAGTAGGGGACTAGGAACTTACGAGCAGTACTTC. This translates into CASSRGLGTYEQYF.

The V gene is TRBV2, the J gene TRBJ2-7; the D is unclear. Trimming took 2 bases from V and 1 from J, leaving 6 bases between them. Germline V gene lookup returns CDR1 SNHLY and CDR2 FYNNEI. This CDR3 comprises 13 residues. The CDR3 sequence is CASSEQVSYEQYF. The CDR3 DNA reads TGTGCCAGCAGTGAACAGGTTTCCTACGAGCAGTACTTC.

The chain carries TRBV7-3 and TRBJ2-7; TRBD2 matches 7 bases. This CDR3 region has 14 residues. Germline CDR1 SGHTA, CDR2 FQGTGA. J lost 3 bases, V lost 5 bases, and 7 bases had no gene match. CDR3 loop: CASSPGRGDYEQYF. The CDR3 nucleotides read TGTGCCAGCAGCCCTGGCCGGGGGGACTACGAGCAGTACTTC.

The rearrangement uses TRBV19 and TRBJ2-1; 9 bases map to TRBD1. This CDR3 has 16 residues. J gave up 6 bases and V 3 bases, and 9 bases lay outside the gene matches. Germline lookup yields CDR1 LNHDA and CDR2 SQIVND (reference sequence). The CDR3 bases are TGTGCCAGTAGTATTGACCCCGGGACAGGGACCAATGAGCAGTTCTTC. Amino acid sequence: CASSIDPGTGTNEQFF.

This clonotype has more than one count but fewer than ten. V gene TRBV19 combines with J gene TRBJ1-6; perhaps TRBD1 as D (6 bases). V was trimmed by 7 bases and J by 5 bases, leaving 15 bases between them. The CDR3 sequence is 15 residues long. Germline V gene sequence: CDR1 LNHDA, CDR2 SQIVND (reference sequence). The CDR3 DNA follows: TGTGCCAGTACCGAACAGGGTCTGGATAATTCACCCCTCCACTTT. It encodes CASTEQGLDNSPLHF.

The V call is TRBV2, the J call TRBJ1-1; 7 bases agree with TRBD1. The V gene end was trimmed by 3 bases and the J gene end by 5 bases; junction bases not matched to a gene: 9. There are 15 residues in the CDR3. Looked up from germline, CDR1 is SNHLY and CDR2 is FYNNEI. CDR3 DNA: TGTGCCAGCAGTGACGGGGCAGGGGGGTGGACTGAAGCTTTCTTT. Translation: CASSDGAGGWTEAFF.

This clonotype occurred many times. V gene TRBV2 combines with J gene TRBJ1-2; D may be TRBD1 (6 bases). This CDR3 spans 17 amino acids. The V end was cut by 2 bases, the J end by 6 bases, with 22 bases between. Germline CDR1 is SNHLY and CDR2 is FYNNEI. The CDR3 loop reads CASSEWGETEGEDGYTF. As DNA, the CDR3 is TGTGCCAGCAGTGAATGGGGGGAGACGGAGGGGGAGGATGGCTACACCTTC. Combining the CDR3 with reference TRBV2 and TRBJ1-2 gives the whole variable domain EPEVTQTPSHQVTQMGQEVILRCVPISNHLYFYWYRQILGQKVEFLVSFYNNEISEKSEIFDDQFSVERPDGSNFTLKIRSTKLEDSAMYFCASSEWGETEGEDGYTFGSGTRLTVV.

Of note for this clonotype: One end of the junction does not line up with germline, which may come from a read error. This sequence joins TRBV7-9 and TRBJ1-2, with a weak D call TRBD1 (5 bases). The CDR3 covers 12 residues. Germline loops: CDR1 SEHNR, CDR2 FQNEAQ (reference sequence). The CDR3 DNA follows: TGCGCCAGCAGCCGGGGGGGGTGGGGCTACACCTTC. Residues: CASSRGGWGYTF. The full variable domain, completed using reference TRBV7-9 and TRBJ1-2, is DTGVSQNPRHKITKRGQNVTFRCDPISEHNRLYWYRQTLGQGPEFLTYFQNEAQLEKSRLLSDRFSAERPKGSFSTLEIQRTEQGDSAMYLCASSRGGWGYTFGSGTRLTVV.

This clonotype was recorded many times. The chain recombines TRBV10-3 with TRBJ2-1; D is unresolved. Germline values: CDR1 ENHRY, CDR2 SYGVKD. The V end was cut by 0 bases, the J end by 5 bases, with 8 bases between. The CDR3 runs 14 residues. CDR3 bases: TGTGCCATCAGTGAGTCGAAAACCCACAATGAGCAGTTCTTC. Translated, it gives CAISESKTHNEQFF.

This clonotype has ten or more counts. The chain has TRBV25-1 and TRBJ1-3, with D tentatively TRBD1 (5 bases). Germline V gene data show CDR1 as MGHDK and CDR2 as SYGVNS. This CDR3 is built from 15 residues. Trimming left V 4 bases short and J 4 bases short, with 14 bases between. This chain's CDR3 is CASSGFRGSGNTIYF. CDR3 coding DNA: TGTGCCAGCAGTGGGTTCCGGGGGTCCGGAAACACCATATATTTT.

This clonotype appeared many times. This chain joins TRBV19 and TRBJ1-2; TRBD1 is a possible D gene (5 bases). The CDR3 runs 13 residues. Germline CDR1 reads LNHDA; CDR2 reads SQIVND (reference sequence). V dropped 2 bases and J dropped 6 bases, with 10 bases sitting between them. The CDR3 region is CASSINQGHGYTF. The CDR3 region has the DNA TGTGCCAGTAGTATAAATCAGGGACATGGCTACACCTTC. Filled out from reference TRBV19 and TRBJ1-2, the complete variable domain reads DGGITQSPKYLFRKEGQNVTLSCEQNLNHDAMYWYRQDPGQGLRLIYYSQIVNDFQKGDIAEGYSVSREKKESFPLTVTSAQKNPTAFYLCASSINQGHGYTFGSGTRLTVV.

This clonotype was detected ten times or more. The V call is TRBV7-2, the J call TRBJ2-2, with 14 bases that match TRBD2. V dropped 1 base and J dropped 4; count of bases not matched to a gene: 8. The CDR3 spans 19 residues. CDR1 and CDR2 from the germline V gene are SGHTA and FQGNSA. CDR3 nucleotides: TGTGCCAGCAGCTTAGGGAGACTAGCGGGGGGGCCGGGCACCGGGGAGCTGTTTTTT. Protein product: CASSLGRLAGGPGTGELFF.

The V gene is TRBV12-3 or TRBV12-4, the J gene TRBJ2-7, with D unclear. V lost 6 bases, J lost 1 base, and 10 bases lay in between. This CDR3 is built from 13 residues. CDR3 sequence reads: CASSERPSYEQYF. The CDR3, as DNA: TGTGCCAGCAGCGAGAGGCCATCCTACGAGCAGTACTTC.

This clonotype came up many times. The rearrangement uses TRBV6-2 or TRBV6-3 and TRBJ2-5; D is possibly TRBD2 (6 bases). The V gene lost 2 bases and the J gene lost 5 bases, with 9 bases spanning the gap. The CDR3 loop spans 13 amino acids. The germline gives CDR1 MNHEY, CDR2 SVGEGT. The CDR3 region has the DNA TGTGCCAGCAGTTACGCCCGGGGGGAGACCCAGTACTTC. As protein: CASSYARGETQYF.